Below, 27 T cell receptor beta chains from the same sample are listed, as sequenced in a study of CD8+CD57+ T cells in acquired aplastic anemia. Both TCR beta VDJ combination and CDR3 sequence profiling were carried out. Genomic DNA was the template for this profiling. TCRdb re-derived calls from the reads in MiXCR, one entry per CDR3 protein. The table shows approximately 81,000 distinct CDR3 sequences, with under 50% occurring only once. Sample: sorted CD4+, CD8+, or CD8+CD57+ T cells (not recorded which) from PBMCs. All receptors derive from a human donor in good health, serving as a control.

The CDR3 DNA follows: TGTGCCAGCAGTTTAAAGGGGAGAACCTACGAGCAGTACTTC. This codes for CASSLKGRTYEQYF. The chain combines TRBV27 with TRBJ2-7; D possibly matches TRBD1 or TRBD2 (5 bases each). Trimming stripped 2 bases from V and 2 bases from J, with 10 bases between. The CDR3 sequence is 14 residues long. Germline CDR1 reads MNHEY; CDR2 reads SMNVEV (reference sequence).

The chain carries TRBV10-3 and TRBJ2-3, with D tentatively TRBD2 (5 bases). The germline gives CDR1 ENHRY, CDR2 SYGVKD. V lost 2 bases, J lost 4 bases, and 7 bases lay in between. The CDR3 has 13 residues. The CDR3 DNA is TGTGCCATCAGTGAGGCGGGCGCAGATACGCAGTATTTT. This encodes CAISEAGADTQYF.

The CDR3, as DNA: TGTGCCAGCAAGGACCAGGGGTTCGGGCAGCCCCAGCATTTT. This codes for CASKDQGFGQPQHF. The rearrangement links TRBV28 to TRBJ1-5; possible D gene TRBD1, 6 bases. Germline CDR1 reads MDHEN; CDR2 reads SYDVKM. The V end was cut by 7 bases, the J end by 7 bases, with 17 bases between. The CDR3 totals 14 residues.

This clonotype showed up many times. The chain recombines TRBV9 with TRBJ1-2, with D possibly matching TRBD1 (6 bases). The germline V and J ends were trimmed by 3 bases and 4 bases, with 19 bases remaining between them. The germline V gene encodes CDR1 SGDLS and CDR2 YYNGEE. The CDR3 totals 16 residues. The CDR3 DNA reads as TGTGCCAGCAGCGAACCCCGGGGGGCTCAGAGCTATGGCTACACCTTC. Translated: CASSEPRGAQSYGYTF.

This clonotype appeared many times. V gene TRBV15 combines with J gene TRBJ2-7; TRBD2 aligns across 7 bases. J was trimmed by 4 bases and V by 5 bases; bases with no gene match: 23. This CDR3 spans 19 amino acids. From germline, CDR1 is LNHNV and CDR2 YYDKDF (reference sequence). The CDR3 is CATSPRDTFGGEGLYEQYF. The CDR3 region has the DNA TGTGCCACCAGCCCCCGGGATACGTTCGGCGGCGAGGGACTATACGAGCAGTACTTC.

In its sample, this clonotype was seen a few times. The chain uses TRBV10-3 and TRBJ1-6; D remains unclear. Germline V gives CDR1 ENHRY, CDR2 SYGVKD. CDR3 length: 13 amino acids. Trimming took 3 bases from V and 7 from J, leaving 7 bases between them. In DNA form, the CDR3 reads TGTGCCATCAGTGACCGGACGAATTCACCCCTCCACTTT. The encoded protein is CAISDRTNSPLHF.

This clonotype came up many times. The J gene is TRBJ1-1, the V gene TRBV5-1, with 9 bases that match TRBD1. CDR3 length: 14 residues. Germline CDR1 reads SGHRS; CDR2 reads YFSETQ. V trimming: 3 bases; J trimming: 5 bases; junction bases outside the gene matches: 5. CDR3 bases: TGCGCCAGCAGCTATCGACAGGGGGGAACTGAAGCTTTCTTT. Residues: CASSYRQGGTEAFF.

The chain couples TRBV10-2 to TRBJ2-7; 8 bases map to TRBD1. Looked up from germline, CDR1 is WSHSY and CDR2 is SAAADI. The CDR3 totals 13 residues. The J segment lost 3 bases and the V segment lost 6 bases, leaving 4 bases of the junction unmatched. The CDR3 DNA sequence: TGCGCCAGCAGCCGGGACAGGCTCTACGAGCAGTACGTC. This encodes CASSRDRLYEQYV.

This clonotype came up a few times. V is TRBV6-6 and J is TRBJ2-1; TRBD2 matches 7 bases. The CDR3 runs 14 residues. Germline trimming cut 4 bases from V and 4 bases from J; bases unmatched to any gene: 4. Germline V gene data show CDR1 as MNHNY and CDR2 as SVGAGI (reference sequence). The CDR3 sequence: CASSSSGAYNEQFF. For the CDR3, the DNA is TGTGCCAGCAGTTCCAGCGGGGCGTACAATGAGCAGTTCTTC.

The chain couples TRBV19 to TRBJ1-2; 7 bases align to TRBD1. Trimming removed 3 bases from V and 8 bases from J; junction bases left unmatched: 9. The CDR3 consists of 14 residues. Germline lookup yields CDR1 LNHDA and CDR2 SQIVND (reference sequence). This CDR3 reads CASSMAQGGTGYTF. The CDR3 coding sequence is TGTGCCAGTAGTATGGCTCAGGGGGGTACCGGCTACACCTTC.

The CDR3 DNA sequence: TGTGCCAGCAGGAGAGAGAGTGGCTACACCTTC. Amino acid sequence: CASRRESGYTF. The chain has TRBV9 and TRBJ1-2; D not resolved. Trimming cost V 5 bases and J 7 bases, with 9 bases left between them. Germline CDR1 and CDR2: SGDLS and YYNGEE. This CDR3 comprises 11 residues.

The rearrangement links TRBV7-9 to TRBJ1-2, with a tentative D call TRBD1 (5 bases). Trimming took 2 bases from V and 3 from J, leaving 13 bases between them. From germline, CDR1 is SEHNR and CDR2 FQNEAQ (reference sequence). The CDR3 is 15 residues long. The CDR3 nucleotides are TGTGCCAGCAGCTTATTGAACAGGTTTGACTATGGCTACACCTTC. Amino acids: CASSLLNRFDYGYTF.

This clonotype was counted ten times or more. The chain links TRBV5-1 to TRBJ2-7; D is ambiguous. The CDR3 contains 11 residues. CDR1 is SGHRS and CDR2 is YFSETQ in the germline V gene. Trimming cost V 0 bases and J 6 bases, with 4 bases left between them. In DNA, the CDR3 is TGCGCCAGCAGCTTGGGAGGCGAGCAGTACTTC. This sequence encodes CASSLGGEQYF.

This chain links TRBV18 with TRBJ2-1, with TRBD1 matching 8 bases. The CDR3 covers 14 residues. The J segment lost 7 bases and the V segment lost 3 bases, leaving 5 bases of the junction unmatched. Germline assignment: CDR1 KGHSH and CDR2 LQKENI. CDR3: CASSPMDRVNEQFF. Written as DNA, the CDR3 is TGTGCCAGCTCACCGATGGACAGGGTGAATGAGCAGTTCTTC.

This clonotype has a handful of counts. This chain uses TRBV7-6 with TRBJ1-1, with 9 bases that match TRBD1. The J segment lost 4 bases and the V segment lost 4 bases, leaving 7 bases of the junction unmatched. There are 15 residues in the CDR3. The V gene's germline CDR1 is SGHVS and CDR2 FNYEAQ. The chain's CDR3 is CASSWPGQGITEAFF. Here the CDR3 DNA reads TGTGCCAGCAGCTGGCCGGGACAGGGCATCACTGAAGCTTTCTTT.

V and J are TRBV11-3 and TRBJ2-5; TRBD1 is a possible D gene (6 bases). Germline V gene lookup returns CDR1 SGHNT and CDR2 YENEEA. The CDR3 loop spans 14 amino acids. Trimming cost V 4 bases and J 2 bases, with 11 bases left between them. CDR3 DNA sequence: TGTGCCAGCAGCTCACAGGGAACGCAAGAGACCCAGTACTTC. Encoded protein: CASSSQGTQETQYF.

The gene calls are TRBV20-1 and TRBJ2-7; 11 bases align to TRBD1. Germline-derived CDR1 and CDR2 are DFQATT and SNEGSKA (reference sequence). Losses at the gene ends were 5 bases for V and 2 bases for J; bases not matched to a gene: 5. The CDR3 is made up of 14 amino acids. In nucleotides, the CDR3 is TGCAGTGCTGGACAGGGGGCGCGGGCCTACGAGCAGTACTTC. Translating gives CSAGQGARAYEQYF.

CDR3 sequence (DNA): TGCAGCGTTCCCGTGGTAGGGACCCTTAGGGATGAGCAGTTCTTC. It specifies CSVPVVGTLRDEQFF. The rearrangement uses TRBV29-1 and TRBJ2-1; D could derive from TRBD1 or TRBD2 (5 bases each). The V end lost 5 bases, the J end lost 8 bases, and 22 bases lay between the germline ends. Germline-derived CDR1 and CDR2 are SQVTM and ANQGSEA. CDR3 size: 15 residues.

V is TRBV7-6 and J is TRBJ2-7, with a weak D call TRBD1 (5 bases). The V end lost 1 base, the J end lost 0 bases, and 7 bases lay between the germline ends. The V gene's germline CDR1 is SGHVS and CDR2 FNYEAQ. CDR3 size: 14 residues. The CDR3 DNA sequence: TGTGCCAGCAGCTTAGAACAGGTCTCCTACGAGCAGTACTTC. The encoded protein is CASSLEQVSYEQYF.

This clonotype was seen a few times. The genes are TRBV24-1 and TRBJ1-6, with 12 bases aligning to TRBD1. The CDR3 covers 15 residues. Germline lookup yields CDR1 KGHDR and CDR2 SFDVKD. The V and J ends lost 3 bases and 7 bases, in that order; junction bases with no gene match: 0. The CDR3: CATSDGTGGNSPLHF. As DNA, the CDR3 is TGTGCCACCAGTGATGGGACAGGGGGCAATTCACCCCTCCACTTT.

On this clonotype itself: Since a much larger clone is just one base distant, this may be a read error. The chain is built from TRBV2 and TRBJ2-1; D remains ambiguous. Germline V lookup: CDR1 SNHLY, CDR2 FYNNEI. CDR3 length: 16 amino acids. CDR3 DNA: TGTGCCAGCAGTGAAGAGGGCCAGAGATCCTACAATGGGCAGTTCTTC. This codes for CASSEEGQRSYNGQFF. Full variable domain (missing parts from reference TRBV2 and TRBJ2-1): EPEVTQTPSHQVTQMGQEVILRCVPISNHLYFYWYRQILGQKVEFLVSFYNNEISEKSEIFDDQFSVERPDGSNFTLKIRSTKLEDSAMYFCASSEEGQRSYNGQFFGPGTRLTVL.

This rearrangement joins TRBV5-5 to TRBJ1-4, with D tentatively TRBD1 (5 bases). Trimming pared 4 bases from V and 13 bases from J, leaving 14 bases between. The length of the CDR3 is 12 residues. Germline V gives CDR1 SGHKS, CDR2 YYEKEE (reference sequence). The CDR3 sequence is CASSLQGTGLFF. CDR3 bases: TGTGCCAGCAGCCTCCAGGGCACGGGACTGTTTTTT.

The V call is TRBV19, the J call TRBJ2-7; 7 positions match TRBD1. This CDR3 comprises 15 residues. Trimming took 0 bases from V and 4 from J; bases not matched to a gene: 6. CDR1 is LNHDA, CDR2 SQIVND, per germline (reference sequence). CDR3 DNA sequence: TGTGCCAGTAGTATAGATAATCCAGGGGGATACGAGCAGTACTTC. It is translated as CASSIDNPGGYEQYF. The full variable domain, rest sourced from reference TRBV19 and TRBJ2-7, is DGGITQSPKYLFRKEGQNVTLSCEQNLNHDAMYWYRQDPGQGLRLIYYSQIVNDFQKGDIAEGYSVSREKKESFPLTVTSAQKNPTAFYLCASSIDNPGGYEQYFGPGTRLTVT.

The table lists this clonotype with a few counts. CDR3: CASSIRLAETYNEQFF. The DNA for the CDR3 is TGTGCCAGTAGTATCCGACTAGCGGAGACCTACAATGAGCAGTTCTTC. The chain links TRBV19 to TRBJ2-1, with 9 nucleotides matching TRBD2. With V trimmed by 3 bases and J by 2 bases, 5 bases remained unmatched. This CDR3 has 16 amino acids. Per the germline V gene, CDR1 is LNHDA and CDR2 is SQIVND (reference sequence).

In its sample, this clonotype was seen many times. This chain joins TRBV7-9 and TRBJ1-1; D is possibly TRBD1 (6 bases). The CDR3 length is 15 residues. Trimming stripped 1 base from V and 1 base from J, with 10 bases between. The V gene's germline CDR1 is SEHNR and CDR2 FQNEAQ (reference sequence). The CDR3 bases are TGTGCCAGCAGCTTAGTACAGGGAGCGAACACTGAAGCTTTCTTT. This gives the protein CASSLVQGANTEAFF.

This chain uses TRBV7-9 with TRBJ1-6, with D perhaps matching TRBD1 (6 bases). The CDR3 is made up of 14 amino acids. V shed 11 bases and J shed 8 bases, with 19 bases lying between them. The germline V gene has CDR1 SEHNR and CDR2 FQNEAQ (reference sequence). The CDR3 loop is CAGNPRGRDSPLHF. Here the CDR3 DNA reads TGTGCCGGAAACCCCAGGGGCAGGGATTCACCCCTCCACTTT. Based on the CDR3 plus reference TRBV7-9 and TRBJ1-6, the full variable domain is DTGVSQNPRHKITKRGQNVTFRCDPISEHNRLYWYRQTLGQGPEFLTYFQNEAQLEKSRLLSDRFSAERPKGSFSTLEIQRTEQGDSAMYLCAGNPRGRDSPLHFGNGTRLTVT.

The table lists this clonotype with many counts. The chain combines TRBV6-5 with TRBJ2-7, with D possibly called TRBD1 or TRBD2 (5 bases each). V lost 0 bases to trimming and J lost 5 bases, with 11 bases between them. The germline V gene encodes CDR1 MNHEY and CDR2 SVGAGI. This CDR3 region has 14 residues. CDR3 nucleotide sequence: TGTGCCAGCAGTTACTCGGGGGTAACCCACGAGCAGTACTTC. Its translation: CASSYSGVTHEQYF.